This entry lists 18 T cell receptor beta chains sequenced from one sample in a study of blood T cell repertoires in COVID-19. The protocol was immunoSEQ multiplex PCR, while the TCRdb copy is restricted to in-frame clones and leaves out a portion. The table has some 220,000 clones, around 81% seen once. Sequencing was carried out using peripheral blood. Every receptor here comes from an older woman with acute or convalescent COVID-19.

This clone occurred once. The chain joins TRBV5-3 to TRBJ2-1, with 8 bases aligning to TRBD2. TRBV5-3 is identified as an open reading frame with a role that is uncertain. This CDR3 is built from 18 residues. V lost 0 bases and J lost 1; bases outside the gene matches: 9. The CDR3 here is CARSLVPDGGDSYNEQFF. The CDR3 region has the DNA TGTGCCAGAAGCTTGGTTCCCGACGGGGGGGATTCCTACAATGAGCAGTTCTTC.

V is TRBV2 and J is TRBJ2-6; 7 positions agree with TRBD1. Trimming cost V 6 bases and J 2 bases; bases outside gene matches: 10. The CDR3 runs to 17 residues. Germline values: CDR1 SNHLY, CDR2 FYNNEI. The CDR3 is CASRDTTGEAGANVLTF. Here the CDR3 DNA reads TGTGCCAGCAGGGACACCACAGGGGAAGCTGGGGCCAACGTCCTGACTTTC.

This sequence joins TRBV7-9 and TRBJ2-2, with D possibly matching TRBD2 (6 bases). The CDR3 is 14 residues long. V was shortened by 5 bases and J by 7 bases, with 14 bases between the two germline ends. Germline assignment: CDR1 SEHNR and CDR2 FQNEAQ (reference sequence). The CDR3 here is CASSNGSRGGELFF. CDR3 bases: TGTGCCAGCAGCAACGGGAGCCGGGGCGGGGAGCTGTTTTTT.

This clone was seen a few times. The chain employs TRBV3-1 (or the pseudogene TRBV3-2) and TRBJ1-1, with a tentative D call TRBD1 (5 bases). Germline loops: CDR1 LGHDT, CDR2 YNNKEL (reference sequence). CDR3 length equals 14 residues. V dropped 1 base and J dropped 1 base, with 7 bases sitting between them. Here the CDR3 reads CASSQADRNTEAFF. As DNA, the CDR3 is TGTGCCAGCAGCCAAGCCGACAGGAACACTGAAGCTTTCTTT.

As concerns this clone: Other DNA sequences within the sample encode an identical CDR3. V and J are TRBV20-1 and TRBJ2-1; D is ambiguous. Trimming pared 2 bases from V and 4 bases from J, leaving 3 bases between. From germline, CDR1 is DFQATT and CDR2 SNEGSKA (reference sequence). There are 11 residues in the CDR3. The DNA of the CDR3 is TGCAGTGCTAGACTATACAATGAGCAGTTCTTC. Protein product: CSARLYNEQFF.

This chain uses TRBV4-1 with TRBJ1-1; D perhaps matches TRBD1 (6 bases). The V gene lost 4 bases and the J gene lost 7 bases, with 34 bases spanning the gap. This CDR3 is built from 20 residues. Germline V gene data show CDR1 as MGHRA and CDR2 as YSYEKL. CDR3 bases: TGCGCCAGCAGCCGCGAAGGACAGCTGGTAATATCTGCAGTTGGGGTTGAAGCTTTCTTT. This encodes CASSREGQLVISAVGVEAFF.

Comments on this clone: A much larger clone lies a single base off, so this may be a read error. This sequence joins TRBV7-6 and TRBJ2-3; D uncertain. V was clipped by 5 bases and J by 0 bases, with 3 bases between them. Per germline, CDR1 SGHVS and CDR2 FNYEAQ. The CDR3 length is 12 residues. The CDR3 sequence: CASSPSTDTQYF. For the CDR3, the DNA is TGTGCCAGCAGCCCTAGCACAGATACGCAGTATTTT.

V usage is TRBV2 and J usage is TRBJ1-3, with 8 bases lining up with TRBD1. The ends lost 3 bases at V and 2 bases at J; junction bases unmatched: 3. The CDR3 contains 15 residues. The germline V gene has CDR1 SNHLY and CDR2 FYNNEI. CDR3 sequence (DNA): TGTGCCAGCAGTGACAGGACAGGGCCTGGAAACACCATATATTTT. This sequence encodes CASSDRTGPGNTIYF.

About this clone itself: Other DNA variants within this sample encode the same CDR3. The genes are TRBV5-8 and TRBJ1-4, with 10 bases fitting TRBD1. Germline CDR1 SGHTS, CDR2 YDEGEE. CDR3 length: 16 amino acids. With V trimmed by 4 bases and J by 2 bases, 5 bases remained unmatched. The CDR3 bases are TGTGCCAGCAGCACCGGGACAGGGGCGACTAATGAAAAACTGTTTTTT. Amino acids: CASSTGTGATNEKLFF.

The V call is TRBV5-4, the J call TRBJ2-3, with 7 bases fitting TRBD1. This CDR3 region has 15 residues. After removal of 4 bases from V and 6 bases from J, the junction contained 11 bases not matched to a gene. Germline CDR1 is SGHNT and CDR2 is YYREEE (reference sequence). CDR3 loop: CASSPATTGTDTQYF. CDR3 bases: TGTGCCAGCAGCCCTGCCACGACAGGGACGGATACGCAGTATTTT. The full variable domain, its missing parts supplied by reference TRBV5-4 and TRBJ2-3, is ETGVTQSPTHLIKTRGQQVTLRCSSQSGHNTVSWYQQALGQGPQFIFQYYREEENGRGNFPPRFSGLQFPNYSSELNVNALELDDSALYLCASSPATTGTDTQYFGPGTRLTVL.

This clone was counted once. V gene TRBV29-1 combines with J gene TRBJ2-2, with a tentative D call TRBD1 (6 bases). The V end was cut by 3 bases, the J end by 3 bases, with 11 bases between. CDR1 is SQVTM and CDR2 is ANQGSEA in the germline V gene. The CDR3 contains 14 residues. CDR3 DNA: TGCAGCGTTGAGATCGGGACACACACCGGGGAGCTGTTTTTT. This encodes CSVEIGTHTGELFF.

V gene TRBV4-1 combines with J gene TRBJ2-7; D might be TRBD1 (6 bases). Germline V gene data show CDR1 as MGHRA and CDR2 as YSYEKL. V lost 0 bases to trimming and J lost 3 bases, with 18 bases between them. The CDR3 has 17 amino acids. The CDR3 is CASSQEGTGWGYYEQYF. CDR3 nucleotide sequence: TGCGCCAGCAGCCAAGAAGGTACAGGGTGGGGCTACTACGAGCAGTACTTC.

The chain employs TRBV9 and TRBJ2-2; a possible D gene is TRBD2 (5 bases). Trimming pared 4 bases from V and 3 bases from J, leaving 13 bases between. CDR1 is SGDLS and CDR2 is YYNGEE in the germline V gene. The length of the CDR3 is 15 residues. The CDR3 protein is CASSPSGVYTGELFF. CDR3 in DNA: TGTGCCAGCAGCCCCTCCGGGGTGTACACCGGGGAGCTGTTTTTT.

The V and J genes are TRBV27 and TRBJ2-1; 7 bases match TRBD2. The CDR3 consists of 14 residues. V lost 2 bases to trimming and J lost 4 bases; unmatched junction nucleotides: 2. Germline loops: CDR1 MNHEY, CDR2 SMNVEV (reference sequence). The CDR3 loop is CASSLVSGYNEQFF. The CDR3 DNA is TGTGCCAGCAGTTTAGTTAGCGGGTACAATGAGCAGTTCTTC.

The rearrangement uses TRBV5-5 and TRBJ1-4, with a tentative D call TRBD1 (6 bases). The CDR3 totals 14 residues. Germline loops: CDR1 SGHKS, CDR2 YYEKEE (reference sequence). Trimming left V 1 base short and J 7 bases short, with 11 bases between. The CDR3 protein is CASSLIQGFEKLFF. The CDR3, as DNA: TGTGCCAGCAGCTTGATACAGGGCTTTGAAAAACTGTTTTTT.

This rearrangement joins TRBV5-1 to TRBJ1-4; D remains unclear. The V gene lost 0 bases and the J gene lost 4 bases, with 7 bases spanning the gap. The CDR3 contains 14 residues. The germline gives CDR1 SGHRS, CDR2 YFSETQ. In DNA, the CDR3 is TGCGCCAGCAGCTTGGGCCAGATTAATGAAAAACTGTTTTTT. Translation gives CASSLGQINEKLFF.

This clone has a single count. The chain uses TRBV6-5 and TRBJ1-6; a weak D match, TRBD1 (5 bases). Trimming pared 0 bases from V and 6 bases from J, leaving 12 bases between. Germline V lookup: CDR1 MNHEY, CDR2 SVGAGI. This CDR3 has 16 residues. The CDR3 reads CASSYSTGLTNSPLHF. The CDR3 nucleotides read TGTGCCAGCAGTTACTCGACGGGACTCACTAATTCACCCCTCCACTTT.

The genes are TRBV5-1 and TRBJ1-6; tentative D call: TRBD1 (5 bases). CDR3 length: 15 residues. Trimming shortened V by 5 bases and J by 7 bases, and 16 bases separated the two germline ends. Germline V gene lookup returns CDR1 SGHRS and CDR2 YFSETQ. CDR3 amino acids: CASRAGGTRNSPLHF. DNA of the CDR3: TGCGCCAGCAGAGCGGGGGGGACCAGGAATTCACCCCTCCACTTT.